This T cell receptor beta chain was identified in a study of blood T cell repertoires in COVID-19. Study information: Both acute and convalescent COVID-19 samples were obtained from the United States, Italy and Spain. PBMCs, B-cell-depleted T cells, or T cells provided the cDNA or gDNA that made up the material.

Germline V gene lookup returns CDR1 SGHAT and CDR2 FQNNGV. Trimming stripped 8 bases from V and 5 bases from J, with 15 bases between. This CDR3 has 13 amino acids. In the authors' workflow: From reference gene primer amplification, estimates of nucleated cell counts were derived. Clones were read by immunoSEQ multiplex PCR, and TCRdb kept only the in-frame ones, dropping some. V and J calls plus clone size are reproduced from that table; the DNA served to infer D and trimming. Among approximately 26,000 clones, around 82% were seen once, and the ten largest hold about 1.8%. The sequencing input was peripheral blood. This receptor was taken from a man older than 75 with active or convalescent COVID-19. V usage is TRBV11-2 and J usage is TRBJ2-5, with D perhaps matching TRBD1 (5 bases). CDR3 sequence reads: CASSKTAAETQYF. The DNA for the CDR3 is TGTGCCAGCTCAAAGACAGCCGCGGAGACCCAGTACTTC.